Following are 10 T cell receptor beta chains from one sample sequenced in a study of cytomegalovirus exposure and HLA in healthy donors. The PCR ran on 60 Vbeta and 13 Jbeta primers. Produced via immunoSEQ multiplex PCR; TCRdb's table is partial and in-frame only. The sample comprises roughly 93,000 clones, roughly 75% of which are singletons, and under 8.5% rests with the top ten. Sequenced input: PBMCs. The receptors here all came from a man aged 25 to 45 in good health and CMV-seronegative.

This chain connects TRBV19 to TRBJ2-3, with 10 nucleotides matching TRBD2. CDR3 length: 16 amino acids. J lost 0 bases, V lost 5 bases, and 5 bases had no gene match. Germline V lookup: CDR1 LNHDA, CDR2 SQIVND (reference sequence). The CDR3 bases are TGTGCCAGTAGTCTGCTAGCGGGGGCCAGCACAGATACGCAGTATTTT. It codes for CASSLLAGASTDTQYF.

This clone was seen only a few times. CDR3 nucleotides: TGTGCCAGCAGACAGGGGTACTATGGCTACACCTTC. This encodes CASRQGYYGYTF. This rearrangement joins TRBV5-4 to TRBJ1-2; 7 bases map to TRBD1. The J segment lost 3 bases and the V segment lost 5 bases, leaving 1 base of the junction unmatched. Germline CDR1 SGHNT, CDR2 YYREEE (reference sequence). The CDR3 extends over 12 amino acids.

The V and J genes are TRBV5-1 and TRBJ2-5; TRBD2 matches at 7 bases. Germline loops: CDR1 SGHRS, CDR2 YFSETQ. Trimming removed 0 bases from V and 4 bases from J; junction bases left unmatched: 6. The CDR3 totals 15 residues. The CDR3: CASSLGLAWGETQYF. CDR3 DNA sequence: TGCGCCAGCAGCTTGGGACTAGCATGGGGAGAGACCCAGTACTTC.

The chain joins TRBV15 to TRBJ2-7; the match to TRBD2 covers 10 bases. Germline CDR1 and CDR2: LNHNV and YYDKDF (reference sequence). The CDR3 is made up of 16 amino acids. The ends lost 1 base at V and 4 bases at J; junction bases unmatched: 7. The DNA for the CDR3 is TGTGCCACCAGCAGAGCATCTAGCGGGAGTAAGTACGAGCAGTACTTC. Translated: CATSRASSGSKYEQYF. The entire variable domain, with the rest obtained from reference TRBV15 and TRBJ2-7, is as follows: DAMVIQNPRYQVTQFGKPVTLSCSQTLNHNVMYWYQQKSSQAPKLLFHYYDKDFNNEADTPDNFQSRRPNTSFCFLDIRSPGLGDTAMYLCATSRASSGSKYEQYFGPGTRLTVT.

The chain has TRBV5-1 and TRBJ2-4, with 8 bases fitting TRBD1. Germline values: CDR1 SGHRS, CDR2 YFSETQ. V gave up 1 base and J gave up 1 base; unmatched junction bases: 13. This CDR3 contains 19 residues. The CDR3 protein is CASSLFPAGGVGAKNIQYF. In DNA form, the CDR3 reads TGCGCCAGCAGCTTGTTTCCGGCAGGGGGCGTTGGGGCCAAAAACATTCAGTACTTC.

The chain carries TRBV6-5 and TRBJ2-1; 9 bases fit TRBD2. The ends lost 0 bases at V and 14 bases at J; junction bases unmatched: 5. This CDR3 comprises 13 residues. Germline CDR1 reads MNHEY; CDR2 reads SVGAGI. The CDR3 spells CASSYSKGGGEFF. CDR3 nucleotide sequence: TGTGCCAGCAGTTACTCGAAAGGCGGGGGGGAGTTCTTC.

The J gene is TRBJ2-7, the V gene TRBV2, with 9 nucleotides matching TRBD1. The V gene's germline CDR1 is SNHLY and CDR2 FYNNEI. V was clipped by 7 bases and J by 9 bases; unmatched bases: 7. The CDR3 runs 12 residues. The CDR3 bases are TGTGCCAGCACGGGACAGGGTTACTGGCAGTACTTC. Protein product: CASTGQGYWQYF.

The V gene is TRBV10-2, the J gene TRBJ1-2, with 7 bases identical to TRBD1. CDR3 length equals 13 residues. Germline values: CDR1 WSHSY, CDR2 SAAADI. J gave up 4 bases and V 4 bases, and 3 bases lay outside the gene matches. CDR3 coding DNA: TGCGCCAGCAGTGGGGGACAGCTCTATGGCTACACCTTC. Translated: CASSGGQLYGYTF.

This clone was observed a single time. The rearrangement uses TRBV2 and TRBJ1-1, with a weak D call TRBD1 (5 bases). V was trimmed by 0 bases and J by 7 bases, leaving 9 bases between them. Germline CDR1 is SNHLY and CDR2 is FYNNEI. This CDR3 contains 13 residues. DNA of the CDR3: TGTGCCAGCAGTGAAGCCAGACAGCTTGAAGCTTTCTTT. Its protein is CASSEARQLEAFF.

The chain combines TRBV25-1 with TRBJ2-7; D not certain. The germline V gene encodes CDR1 MGHDK and CDR2 SYGVNS. The CDR3 covers 13 residues. Trimming stripped 0 bases from V and 5 bases from J, with 8 bases between. CDR3 sequence: CASSEYGGNEQYF. The DNA of the CDR3 is TGTGCCAGCAGTGAATATGGCGGAAACGAGCAGTACTTC.